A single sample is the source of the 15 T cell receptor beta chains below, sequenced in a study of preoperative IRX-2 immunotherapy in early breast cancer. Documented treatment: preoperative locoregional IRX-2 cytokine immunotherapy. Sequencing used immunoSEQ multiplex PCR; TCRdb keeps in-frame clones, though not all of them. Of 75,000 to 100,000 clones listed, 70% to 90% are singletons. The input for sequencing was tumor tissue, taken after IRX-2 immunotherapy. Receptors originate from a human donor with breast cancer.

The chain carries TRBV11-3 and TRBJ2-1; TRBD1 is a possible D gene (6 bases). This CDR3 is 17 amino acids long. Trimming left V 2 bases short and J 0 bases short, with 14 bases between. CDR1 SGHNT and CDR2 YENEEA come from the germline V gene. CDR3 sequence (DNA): TGTGCCAGCAGCTTATCGAGTTTGACAGGCTCCTACAATGAGCAGTTCTTC. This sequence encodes CASSLSSLTGSYNEQFF.

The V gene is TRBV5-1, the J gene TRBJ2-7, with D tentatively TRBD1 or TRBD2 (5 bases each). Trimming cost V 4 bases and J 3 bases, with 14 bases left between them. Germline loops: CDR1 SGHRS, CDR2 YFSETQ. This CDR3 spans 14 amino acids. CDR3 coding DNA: TGCGCCAGCAGCACACCGGGACGGGTCTACGAGCAGTACTTC. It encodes CASSTPGRVYEQYF.

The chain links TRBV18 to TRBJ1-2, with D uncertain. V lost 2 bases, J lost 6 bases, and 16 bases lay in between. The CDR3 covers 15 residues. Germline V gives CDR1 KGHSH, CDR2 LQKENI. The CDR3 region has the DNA TGTGCCAGCTCACCAAGTTTATCGGCTGACAATGGCTACACCTTC. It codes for CASSPSLSADNGYTF.

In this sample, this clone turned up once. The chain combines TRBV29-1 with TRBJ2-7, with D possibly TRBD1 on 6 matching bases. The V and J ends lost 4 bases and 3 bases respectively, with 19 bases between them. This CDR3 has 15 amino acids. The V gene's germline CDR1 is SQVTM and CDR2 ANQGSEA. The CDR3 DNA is TGCAGCGTTGTGACTACAGGGTCCCAAATCTACGAGCAGTACTTC. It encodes CSVVTTGSQIYEQYF.

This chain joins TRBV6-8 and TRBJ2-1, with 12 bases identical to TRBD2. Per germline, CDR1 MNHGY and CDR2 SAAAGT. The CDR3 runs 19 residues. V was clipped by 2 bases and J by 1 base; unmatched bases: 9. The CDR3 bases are TGTGCCAGCAGTTACATATGGACTAGCGGGGTGAGATCCTACAATGAGCAGTTCTTC. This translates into CASSYIWTSGVRSYNEQFF.

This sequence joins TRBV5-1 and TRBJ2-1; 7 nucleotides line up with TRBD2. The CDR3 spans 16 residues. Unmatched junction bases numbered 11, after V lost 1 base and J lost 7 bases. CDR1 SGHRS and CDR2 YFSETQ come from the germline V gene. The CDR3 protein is CASSLLWLADKNEQFF. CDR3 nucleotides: TGCGCCAGCAGCTTGTTGTGGCTAGCGGATAAAAATGAGCAGTTCTTC. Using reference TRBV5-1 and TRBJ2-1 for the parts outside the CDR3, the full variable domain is KAGVTQTPRYLIKTRGQQVTLSCSPISGHRSVSWYQQTPGQGLQFLFEYFSETQRNKGNFPGRFSGRQFSNSRSEMNVSTLELGDSALYLCASSLLWLADKNEQFFGPGTRLTVL.

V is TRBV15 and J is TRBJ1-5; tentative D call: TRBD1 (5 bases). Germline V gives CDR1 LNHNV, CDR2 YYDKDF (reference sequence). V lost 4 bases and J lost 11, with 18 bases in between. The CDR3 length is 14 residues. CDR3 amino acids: CATSMGQWQGAQHF. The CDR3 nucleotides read TGTGCCACCAGCATGGGCCAGTGGCAAGGGGCCCAGCATTTT.

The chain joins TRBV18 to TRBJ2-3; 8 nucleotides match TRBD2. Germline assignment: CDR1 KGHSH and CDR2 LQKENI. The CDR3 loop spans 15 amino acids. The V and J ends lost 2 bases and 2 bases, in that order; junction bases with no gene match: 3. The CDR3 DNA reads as TGTGCCAGCTCACCAGTAGCGGGGAACACAGATACGCAGTATTTT. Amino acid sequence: CASSPVAGNTDTQYF.

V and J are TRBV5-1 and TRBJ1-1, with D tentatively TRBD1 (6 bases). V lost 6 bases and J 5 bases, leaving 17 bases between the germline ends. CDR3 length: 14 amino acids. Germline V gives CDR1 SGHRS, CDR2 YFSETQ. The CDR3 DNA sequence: TGCGCCAGCACTGTGGGAGGGGGTTCGACTGAAGCTTTCTTT. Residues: CASTVGGGSTEAFF.

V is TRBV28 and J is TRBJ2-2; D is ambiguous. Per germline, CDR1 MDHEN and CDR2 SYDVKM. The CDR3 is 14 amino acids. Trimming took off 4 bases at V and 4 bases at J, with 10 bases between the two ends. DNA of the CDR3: TGTGCCAGCAGTTCTGACACGATCACCGGGGAGCTGTTTTTT. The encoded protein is CASSSDTITGELFF.

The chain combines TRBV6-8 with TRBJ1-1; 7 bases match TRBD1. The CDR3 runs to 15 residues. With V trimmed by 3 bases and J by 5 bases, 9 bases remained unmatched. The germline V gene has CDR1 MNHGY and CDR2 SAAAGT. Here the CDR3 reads CASSYPGGGNTEAFF. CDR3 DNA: TGTGCCAGCAGTTATCCAGGGGGAGGGAATACTGAAGCTTTCTTT.

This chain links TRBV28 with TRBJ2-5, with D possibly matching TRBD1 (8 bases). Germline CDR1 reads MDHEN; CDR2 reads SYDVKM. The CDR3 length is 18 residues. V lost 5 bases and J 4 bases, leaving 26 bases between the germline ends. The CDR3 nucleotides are TGTGCCAGCAGTCCAAGGGGAGGGGCAGGGGGCTTCGCAGAGACCCAGTACTTC. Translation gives CASSPRGGAGGFAETQYF.

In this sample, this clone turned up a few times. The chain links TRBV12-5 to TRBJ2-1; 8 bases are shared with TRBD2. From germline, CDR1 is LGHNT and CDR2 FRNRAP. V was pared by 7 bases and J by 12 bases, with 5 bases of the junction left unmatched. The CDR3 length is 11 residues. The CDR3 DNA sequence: TGTGCTAGTGCCGGGACTAGGGCGCAGTTCTTC. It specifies CASAGTRAQFF. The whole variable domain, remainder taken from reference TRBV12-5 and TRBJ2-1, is DARVTQTPRHKVTEMGQEVTMRCQPILGHNTVFWYRQTMMQGLELLAYFRNRAPLDDSGMPKDRFSAEMPDATLATLKIQPSEPRDSAVYFCASAGTRAQFFGPGTRLTVL.

CDR3 sequence reads: CASSLGTISNQPQHF. CDR3 DNA sequence: TGTGCCAGCAGCTTGGGGACCATTAGCAATCAGCCCCAGCATTTT. V gene TRBV7-6 combines with J gene TRBJ1-5, with TRBD1 as a possible D gene (5 bases). Germline V gives CDR1 SGHVS, CDR2 FNYEAQ. V dropped 3 bases and J dropped 0 bases, with 9 bases sitting between them. CDR3 size: 15 residues.

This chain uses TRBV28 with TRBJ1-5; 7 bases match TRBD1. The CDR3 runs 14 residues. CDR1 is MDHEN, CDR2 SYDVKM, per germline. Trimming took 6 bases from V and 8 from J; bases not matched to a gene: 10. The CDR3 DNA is TGTGCCAGCAGGCCCAACAGGGGTCGAGAGCCCCAGCATTTT. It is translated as CASRPNRGREPQHF.